This T cell receptor beta chain originates from a study of control samples from healthy donors and cancer patients. This CDR3 is 15 amino acids long. Germline loops: CDR1 MNHNS, CDR2 SASEGT. V lost 1 base and J lost 2, with 12 bases in between. The repertoire was sequenced with immunoSEQ multiplex PCR; TCRdb's copy has only in-frame clones and lacks some. The sample lists 130,000 or so clones, 88% occurring once. V gene TRBV6-1 combines with J gene TRBJ2-7; D is uncertain. This clonotype originated in a man between 50 and 59 years old in good health. The sequenced sample consisted of blood. CDR3 nucleotide sequence: TGTGCCAGCAGTGAAGACACATCTCAAGCCTACGAGCAGTACTTC. Its translation: CASSEDTSQAYEQYF.